The 2 T cell receptor beta chains in this list originate from one sample, sequenced in a study of cytomegalovirus exposure and HLA in healthy donors. Generated by immunoSEQ multiplex PCR, the TCRdb table keeps only in-frame clones and is missing some. The profile covers approximately 60,000 clones, with about nine tenths appearing a single time and about 3% taken by the ten largest. Material for sequencing was PBMCs. The receptors were gathered from a man in his late teens or twenties in good health and CMV-seronegative.

This clone was seen just once. The gene calls are TRBV29-1 and TRBJ1-2; 8 bases agree with TRBD1. V dropped 7 bases and J dropped 6; count of bases not matched to a gene: 7. Germline values: CDR1 SQVTM, CDR2 ANQGSEA. The CDR3 loop spans 12 amino acids. CDR3 sequence: CSAYSGGDGYTF. The CDR3, as DNA: TGCAGCGCCTACTCAGGGGGCGATGGCTACACCTTC.

This clone has just a few counts. This chain links TRBV5-6 with TRBJ1-1, with 11 bases fitting TRBD1. The CDR3 runs 15 residues. V was clipped by 4 bases and J by 2 bases; unmatched bases: 4. Germline lookup yields CDR1 SGHDT and CDR2 YYEEEE. The CDR3: CASSRTGGANTEAFF. As DNA, the CDR3 is TGTGCCAGCAGCCGGACAGGGGGCGCAAACACTGAAGCTTTCTTT.